A single T cell receptor beta chain is shown here with its context. The antigen remains undetermined. The time point is: new active TB diagnosis, blood taken before or within 7 days of starting treatment. Sequencing was performed with immunoSEQ multiplex PCR; in TCRdb, only in-frame clones are kept and a portion is missing. The sample has roughly 34,000 clones, roughly 83% seen once. The data belong to a study of T cells in tuberculosis. The CDR3 has 11 residues. Germline loops: CDR1 GTSNPN, CDR2 SVGIG (reference sequence). The germline V and J ends were trimmed by 1 base and 6 bases, with 6 bases remaining between them. General study results and limits: Smaller alpha distances in active tuberculosis partly reflected shorter CDR3-alpha lengths.

Sequencing used PBMCs, obtained at tuberculosis diagnosis. The source of this sequence is an adult with tuberculosis. The genes are TRBV30 and TRBJ2-5, with D perhaps TRBD2 (5 bases). The CDR3 coding sequence is TGTGCCTGGAGTGGCGGGCAGACCCAGTACTTC. It is translated as CAWSGGQTQYF.